Given below is one TCR beta chain in context. Its antigen is undetermined. Trimming took off 3 bases at V and 0 bases at J, with 13 bases between the two ends. This CDR3 spans 16 amino acids. The data are from a study of radiotherapy plus CTLA-4 blockade in lung cancer. Study outcomes and limitations: Increased serum interferon-beta after radiation also reportedly predicted response strongly.

In chemo-refractory metastatic non-small-cell lung cancer, patients got ipilimumab CTLA-4 blockade together with focal radiation. Data came from immunoSEQ multiplex PCR; TCRdb stores just in-frame clones and leaves some out. The profile shows about 31,000 clones, approximately 82% of them singletons. The chain links TRBV5-3 to TRBJ1-3, with D hard to call. TRBV5-3 is an open reading frame whose function is uncertain. Here the sequenced sample was peripheral blood, taken from a patient treated with radiotherapy plus ipilimumab. This TCR was sampled from a human donor with non-small cell lung cancer who had stable disease on radiotherapy plus ipilimumab. The CDR3 nucleotides are TGTGCCAGAAGCTCCTGGTCAACAAGCTCTGGAAACACCATATATTTT. Translated, it gives CARSSWSTSSGNTIYF.